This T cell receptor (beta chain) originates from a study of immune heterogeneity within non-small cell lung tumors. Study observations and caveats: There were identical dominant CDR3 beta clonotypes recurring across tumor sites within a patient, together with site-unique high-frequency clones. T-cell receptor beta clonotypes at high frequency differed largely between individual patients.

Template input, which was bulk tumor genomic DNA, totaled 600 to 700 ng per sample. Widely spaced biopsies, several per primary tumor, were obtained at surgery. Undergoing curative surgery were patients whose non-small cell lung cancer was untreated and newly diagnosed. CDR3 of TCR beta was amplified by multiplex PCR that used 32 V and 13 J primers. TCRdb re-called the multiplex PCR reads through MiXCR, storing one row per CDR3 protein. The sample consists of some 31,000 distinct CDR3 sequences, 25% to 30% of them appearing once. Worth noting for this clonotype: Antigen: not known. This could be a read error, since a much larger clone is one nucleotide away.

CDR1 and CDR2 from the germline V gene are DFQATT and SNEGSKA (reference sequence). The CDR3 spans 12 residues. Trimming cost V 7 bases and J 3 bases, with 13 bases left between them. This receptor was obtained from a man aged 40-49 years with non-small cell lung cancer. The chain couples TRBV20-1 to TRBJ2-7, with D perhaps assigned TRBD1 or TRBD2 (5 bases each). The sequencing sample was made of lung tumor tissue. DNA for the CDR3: TGCAGTGTACCGGGACCTAACTACGAGCAGTACTTC. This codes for CSVPGPNYEQYF.